The clone carrying this TCR beta chain was seen a handful of times. These data originate in a study of T cells in Graves' hyperthyroidism and ophthalmopathy. The CDR3 is 12 residues long. Trimming removed 4 bases from V and 6 bases from J, with 9 bases in between. Per the germline V gene, CDR1 is SQVTM and CDR2 is ANQGSEA. TCR beta CDR3 sequences were amplified from RNA transcripts. The HTBI primer set was used in a first-round RT-PCR of the TCR CDR3. TCRdb recomputed calls from the multiplex PCR reads with MiXCR, one row per CDR3 protein. The profile covers fewer than 900,000 distinct CDR3 sequences, with around 20% appearing a single time and over 15% taken by the ten largest.

Sequencing used blood. This chain joins TRBV29-1 and TRBJ2-2; a possible D gene is TRBD2 (5 bases). The receptor comes from a woman aged 45-65 years with Graves' hyperthyroidism that later progressed to Graves' ophthalmopathy. The CDR3 here is CSVVLGAGELFF. CDR3 DNA sequence: TGCAGCGTTGTTTTGGGAGCCGGGGAGCTGTTTTTT.